This T cell receptor beta chain was identified in a study of blood T cells in healthy people across ages. Isolation per sample recovered at least 6.5 million PBMCs. The second PCR ran about 6 to 11 cycles with a sample-barcoded 5' primer and J-beta primers. Each CDR3 protein is one row after TCRdb ran MiXCR on the 5' RACE reads. The sample carries fewer than 1,000,000 distinct CDR3 sequences, roughly 46% recorded once. In the case of this clonotype: The antigen is unknown.

This CDR3 contains 17 residues. Trimming cost V 4 bases and J 0 bases; bases outside gene matches: 2. The V gene's germline CDR1 is SGDLS and CDR2 YYNGEE. Whole-study findings and limits: Naive T cell percentage by flow cytometry tracked strongly with beta diversity. Per million T cells, TCR beta diversity dropped about linearly as age rose.

The sample consisted of blood. This TCR was recovered from a man older than 75 in good health. The gene calls are TRBV9 and TRBJ2-1, with 15 positions matching TRBD2. The DNA of the CDR3 is TGTGCCAGCAGCCGGACTAGCGGGGGGGGCTCCTACAATGAGCAGTTCTTC. It yields the protein CASSRTSGGGSYNEQFF.